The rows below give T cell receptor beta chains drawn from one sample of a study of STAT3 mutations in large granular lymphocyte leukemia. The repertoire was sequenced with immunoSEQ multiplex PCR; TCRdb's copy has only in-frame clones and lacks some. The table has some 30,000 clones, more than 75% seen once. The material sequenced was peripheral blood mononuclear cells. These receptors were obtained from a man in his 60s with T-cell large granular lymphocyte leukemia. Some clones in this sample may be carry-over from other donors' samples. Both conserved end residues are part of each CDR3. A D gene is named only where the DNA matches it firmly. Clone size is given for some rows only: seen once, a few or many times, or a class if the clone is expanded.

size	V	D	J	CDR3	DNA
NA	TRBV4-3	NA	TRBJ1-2	CASSQELGGTNYGYTF	TGCGCCAGCAGCCAAGAACTCGGGGGGACCAACTATGGCTACACCTTC
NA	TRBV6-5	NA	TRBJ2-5	CASTQTGPLQETQYF	TGTGCCAGCACCCAAACCGGCCCCCTCCAAGAGACCCAGTACTTC
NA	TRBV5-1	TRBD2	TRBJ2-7	CASKRAGAPEQYF	TGCGCCAGCAAACGAGCGGGAGCCCCCGAGCAGTACTTC
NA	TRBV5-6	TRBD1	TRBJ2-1	CASSWTGRDNEQFF	TGTGCCAGCAGTTGGACAGGACGGGACAATGAGCAGTTCTTC
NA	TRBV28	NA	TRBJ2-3	CASSISTDTQYF	TGTGCCAGCAGTATTAGCACAGATACGCAGTATTTT
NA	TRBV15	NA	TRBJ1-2	CATSRDGTDANYGYTF	TGTGCCACCAGCAGAGATGGCACGGATGCTAACTATGGCTACACCTTC
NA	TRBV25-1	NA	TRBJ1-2	CASSEYLRNYGYTF	TGTGCCAGCAGTGAATATCTTCGAAACTATGGCTACACCTTC
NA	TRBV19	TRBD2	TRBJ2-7	CATVPNSGSYSEQYF	TGTGCCACCGTCCCTAACAGCGGGAGTTACTCCGAGCAGTACTTC
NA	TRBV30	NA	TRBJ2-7	CAWSGRPSYEQYF	TGTGCCTGGAGTGGCAGGCCCTCCTACGAGCAGTACTTC
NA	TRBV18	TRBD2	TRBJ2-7	CASSPLREAEQYF	TGTGCCAGCTCACCCCTACGGGAGGCCGAGCAGTACTTC
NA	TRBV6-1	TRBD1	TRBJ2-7	CASSGDRVSGEQYF	TGTGCCAGCAGTGGGGACAGGGTGAGCGGCGAGCAGTACTTC
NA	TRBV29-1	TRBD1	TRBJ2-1	CSSRGQVGVEQFF	TGCAGCTCCCGTGGACAGGTTGGGGTTGAGCAGTTCTTC
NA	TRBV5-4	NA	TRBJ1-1	CASSLVTGNTEAFF	TGTGCCAGCAGCTTAGTGACAGGGAACACTGAAGCTTTCTTT
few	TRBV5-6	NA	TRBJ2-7	CASSTDGSSYEQYF	TGTGCCAGCAGCACCGACGGATCCTCCTACGAGCAGTACTTC